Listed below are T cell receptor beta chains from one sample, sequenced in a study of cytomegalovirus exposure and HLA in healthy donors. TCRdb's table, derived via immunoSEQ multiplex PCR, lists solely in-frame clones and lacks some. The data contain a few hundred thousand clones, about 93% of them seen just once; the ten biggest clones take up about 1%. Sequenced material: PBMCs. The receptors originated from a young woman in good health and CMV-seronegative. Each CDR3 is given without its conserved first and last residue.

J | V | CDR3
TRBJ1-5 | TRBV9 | ASSADRAYQPQH
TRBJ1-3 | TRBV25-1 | ASSGLRTGGSGNTIY
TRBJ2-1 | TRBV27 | ASRKRGVHEQF
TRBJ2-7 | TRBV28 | ASSSRQGDEQY
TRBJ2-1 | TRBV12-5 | ASGLGLAPIGQF
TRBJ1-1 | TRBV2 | ASSTTGGGTEAF
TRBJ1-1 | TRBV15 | ATSSTGGWSTEAF
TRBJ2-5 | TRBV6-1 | ASMKTSGWETQY
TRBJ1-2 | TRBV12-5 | ASGLGTASSGYT
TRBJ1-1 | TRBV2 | ASSSPGQGVTEAF
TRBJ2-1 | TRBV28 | ASSFALAGGYEQF
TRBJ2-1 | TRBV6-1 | ASSQGLARKGEQF
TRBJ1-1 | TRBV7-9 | ASTILGILEAF
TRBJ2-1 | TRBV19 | ASTNFQTGSNEQF
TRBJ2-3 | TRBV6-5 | AARPAGTGLQY
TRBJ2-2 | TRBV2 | ASYYGDRGRETGELF
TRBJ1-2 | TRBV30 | AWSDRDSDYGYT
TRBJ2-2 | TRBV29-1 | SVGDTGELF
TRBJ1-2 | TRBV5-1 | ASRPPDRDYGYT
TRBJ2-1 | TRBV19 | ASYSGVQF
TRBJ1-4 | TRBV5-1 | ASSLGNRGEKLF
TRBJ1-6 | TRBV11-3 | ASRTGGRGSPLH
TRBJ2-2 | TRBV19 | ASSLYDRNGELF
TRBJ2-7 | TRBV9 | ASLPRDRGHEQY
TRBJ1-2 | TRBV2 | ASSDRGSKNGYT
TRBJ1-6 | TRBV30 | AWNYRGRDSPLH
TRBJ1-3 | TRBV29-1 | SVEGTGRSGNTIY
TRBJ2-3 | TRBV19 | ASSSRGLAVVTDTQY
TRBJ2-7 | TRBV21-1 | ASSEITSSGRSYEQY
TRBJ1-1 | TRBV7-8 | ASSLGGKNTEAF
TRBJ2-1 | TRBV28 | ASSFVGWGGNEQF
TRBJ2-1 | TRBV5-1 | ASSLGLPRYNEQF
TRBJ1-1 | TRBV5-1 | ASSPARGNTEAF
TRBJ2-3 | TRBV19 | ASSKGLAGPTDTQY
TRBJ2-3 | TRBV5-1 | ASRRPRDGPTDTQY
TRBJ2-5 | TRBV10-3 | AIRGASGGTQY
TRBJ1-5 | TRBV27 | ATSLTGQGYQPQH
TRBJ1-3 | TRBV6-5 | ASGEGGNTIY
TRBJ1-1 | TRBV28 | ASSPTLQGTEAF
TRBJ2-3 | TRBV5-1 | ASSYERNTQY